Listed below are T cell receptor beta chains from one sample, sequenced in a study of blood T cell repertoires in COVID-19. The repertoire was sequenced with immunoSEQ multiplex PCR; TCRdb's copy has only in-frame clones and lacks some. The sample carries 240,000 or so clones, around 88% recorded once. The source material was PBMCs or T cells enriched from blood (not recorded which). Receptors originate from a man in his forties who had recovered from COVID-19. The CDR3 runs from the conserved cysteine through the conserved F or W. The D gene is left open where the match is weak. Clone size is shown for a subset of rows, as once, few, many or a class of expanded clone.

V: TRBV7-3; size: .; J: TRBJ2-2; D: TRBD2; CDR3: CASSLITTSGNTGELFF; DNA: TGTGCCAGCAGCTTAATCACGACTAGCGGGAACACCGGGGAGCTGTTTTTT
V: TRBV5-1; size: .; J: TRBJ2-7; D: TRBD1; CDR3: CASSLARTGGLDEQYF; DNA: TGCGCCAGCAGCTTGGCCCGGACAGGGGGCCTCGACGAGCAGTACTTC
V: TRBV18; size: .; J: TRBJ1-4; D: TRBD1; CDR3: CASSFTQGQGAVSPRDNEKLFF; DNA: TGTGCCAGCTCATTCACACAGGGACAGGGGGCGGTATCCCCAAGAGATAATGAAAAACTGTTTTTT
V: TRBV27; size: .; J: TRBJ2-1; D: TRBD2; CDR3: CASSPYSTSGRSYNEQFF; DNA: TGTGCCAGCAGTCCTTATTCTACTAGCGGGAGATCCTACAATGAGCAGTTCTTC
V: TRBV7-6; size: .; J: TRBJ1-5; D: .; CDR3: CASSLNTDQPQHF; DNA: TGTGCCAGCAGCTTAAACACCGATCAGCCCCAGCATTTT
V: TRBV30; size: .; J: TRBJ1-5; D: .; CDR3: CAWSNPLGGYQPQHF; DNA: TGTGCCTGGAGTAACCCCCTGGGGGGTTATCAGCCCCAGCATTTT
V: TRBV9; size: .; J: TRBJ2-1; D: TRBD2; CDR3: CASSVAALGGLADYNEQFF; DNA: TGTGCCAGCAGCGTAGCTGCCCTCGGGGGACTAGCGGATTACAATGAGCAGTTCTTC
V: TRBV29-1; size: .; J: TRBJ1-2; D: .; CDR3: CSVSGLSNYGYTF; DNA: TGCAGCGTGTCAGGGTTGTCGAACTATGGCTACACCTTC
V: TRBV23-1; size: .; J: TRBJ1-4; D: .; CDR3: CASSQSFQSATNEKLFF; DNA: TGCGCCAGCAGTCAATCGTTCCAGTCTGCAACTAATGAAAAACTGTTTTTT
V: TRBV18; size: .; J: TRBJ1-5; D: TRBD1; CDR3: CASSQNTLGQIRDSNQPQHF; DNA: TGTGCCAGCTCACAAAATACACTGGGACAGATAAGGGATAGCAATCAGCCCCAGCATTTT
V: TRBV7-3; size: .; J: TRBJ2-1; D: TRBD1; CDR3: CASSLIGTGVGEQFF; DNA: TGTGCCAGCAGCTTAATTGGGACAGGGGTGGGTGAGCAGTTCTTC
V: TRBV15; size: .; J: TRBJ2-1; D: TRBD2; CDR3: CATSREGSGRYYEQFF; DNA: TGTGCCACCAGCAGAGAAGGTAGCGGGAGATACTATGAGCAGTTCTTC
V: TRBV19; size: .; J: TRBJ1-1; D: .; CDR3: CASSTTVNTEAFF; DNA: TGTGCCAGTAGTACTACGGTGAACACTGAAGCTTTCTTT
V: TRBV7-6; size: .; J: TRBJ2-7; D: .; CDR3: CASSLQEYSYEQYF; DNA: TGTGCCAGCAGCTTACAAGAGTACTCCTACGAGCAGTACTTC
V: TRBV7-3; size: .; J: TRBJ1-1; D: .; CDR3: CASSRSRNTEAFF; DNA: TGTGCCAGCAGCCGGTCCCGGAACACTGAAGCTTTCTTT
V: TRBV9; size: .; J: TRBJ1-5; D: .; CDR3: CASSVRLQPGGPEIPEGSNQPQHF; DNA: TGTGCCAGCAGCGTAAGGCTACAACCCGGGGGGCCCGAGATCCCGGAGGGTAGCAATCAGCCCCAGCATTTT
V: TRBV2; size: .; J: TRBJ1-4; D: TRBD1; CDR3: CASSEGQGPLNEKLFF; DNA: TGTGCCAGCAGTGAAGGACAGGGCCCCCTTAATGAAAAACTGTTTTTT
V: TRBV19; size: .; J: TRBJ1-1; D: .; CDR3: CASSPNHRTEAFF; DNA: TGTGCCAGTAGTCCCAATCACAGGACTGAAGCTTTCTTT
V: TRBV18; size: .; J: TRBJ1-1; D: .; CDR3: CASSPEGSDTEAFF; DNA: TGTGCCAGCTCACCGGAGGGGTCGGACACTGAAGCTTTCTTT
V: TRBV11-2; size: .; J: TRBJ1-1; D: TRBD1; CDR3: CASSFSTGTFGEAFF; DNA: TGTGCCAGCAGCTTTTCGACAGGGACGTTCGGTGAAGCTTTCTTT
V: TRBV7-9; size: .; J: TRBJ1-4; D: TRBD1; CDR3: CASSLGQGQEKLFF; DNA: TGTGCCAGCAGCTTAGGACAGGGGCAGGAAAAACTGTTTTTT
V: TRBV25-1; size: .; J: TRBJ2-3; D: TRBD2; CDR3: CASSGLAGGGPYF; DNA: TGTGCCAGCAGTGGTCTAGCGGGAGGCGGGCCCTATTTT
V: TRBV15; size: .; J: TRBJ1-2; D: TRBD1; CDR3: CATSRGDRANYGYTF; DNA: TGTGCCACCAGCAGAGGGGACAGGGCTAACTATGGCTACACCTTC
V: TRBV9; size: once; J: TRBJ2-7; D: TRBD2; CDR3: CASSVAPGRGGNYEQYF; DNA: TGTGCCAGCAGCGTAGCCCCCGGTCGCGGGGGGAACTACGAGCAGTACTTC
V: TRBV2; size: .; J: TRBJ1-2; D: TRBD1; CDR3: CASTSGQGFSYTF; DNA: TGTGCCAGCACCTCGGGACAGGGATTTAGCTACACCTTC
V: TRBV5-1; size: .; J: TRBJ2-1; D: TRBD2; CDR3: CASSFDGGRLARYNEQFF; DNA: TGCGCCAGCAGCTTCGACGGAGGGCGACTAGCGCGCTACAATGAGCAGTTCTTC
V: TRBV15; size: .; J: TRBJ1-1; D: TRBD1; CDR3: CATSRDQGGTEAFF; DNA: TGTGCCACCAGCAGAGACCAGGGGGGCACTGAAGCTTTCTTT
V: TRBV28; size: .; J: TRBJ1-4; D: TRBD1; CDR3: CASSRDRGATREKLFF; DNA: TGTGCCAGCAGCCGGGACAGGGGGGCCACTAGAGAAAAACTGTTTTTT
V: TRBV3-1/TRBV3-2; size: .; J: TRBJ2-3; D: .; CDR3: CASSRRTVGGTDTQYF; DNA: TGTGCCAGCAGCCGACGGACTGTAGGTGGCACAGATACGCAGTATTTT
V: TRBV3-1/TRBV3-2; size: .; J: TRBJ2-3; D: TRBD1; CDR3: CASTEQGATTDTQYF; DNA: TGTGCCAGCACCGAACAGGGGGCAACCACAGATACGCAGTATTTT